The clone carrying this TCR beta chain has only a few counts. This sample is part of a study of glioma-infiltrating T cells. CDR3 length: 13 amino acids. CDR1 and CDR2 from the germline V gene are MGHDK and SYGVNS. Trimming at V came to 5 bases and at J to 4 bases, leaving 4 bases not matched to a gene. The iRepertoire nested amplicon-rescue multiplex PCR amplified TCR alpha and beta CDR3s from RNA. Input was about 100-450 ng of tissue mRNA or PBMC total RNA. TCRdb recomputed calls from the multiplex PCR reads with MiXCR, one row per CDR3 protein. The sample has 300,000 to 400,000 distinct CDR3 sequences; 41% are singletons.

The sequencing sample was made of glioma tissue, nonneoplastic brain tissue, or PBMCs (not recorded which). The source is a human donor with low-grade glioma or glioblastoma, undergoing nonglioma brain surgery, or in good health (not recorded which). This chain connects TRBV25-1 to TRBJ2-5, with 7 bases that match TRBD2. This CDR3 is CASSHGRRETQYF. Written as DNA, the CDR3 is TGTGCCAGCAGTCACGGGAGGAGAGAGACCCAGTACTTC.